Shown below are 10 T cell receptor beta chains from a single sample sequenced in a study of technical replicates of blood from several donors. Data came from immunoSEQ multiplex PCR; TCRdb stores just in-frame clones and leaves some out. Of 15,000 to 19,000 clones listed, 86% are singletons. Sample: PBMCs. All receptors derive from a human donor in good health.

The chain joins TRBV18 to TRBJ2-7, with unresolved D. V was pared by 6 bases and J by 0 bases, with 15 bases between. The CDR3 is made up of 15 amino acids. The germline V gene encodes CDR1 KGHSH and CDR2 LQKENI. CDR3 in DNA: TGTGCCAGCTCTTCGACAAACTCACTCTCCTACGAGCAGTACTTC. It specifies CASSSTNSLSYEQYF.

This chain connects TRBV6-1 to TRBJ2-3, with TRBD2 identical over 12 bases. Germline assignment: CDR1 MNHNS and CDR2 SASEGT. The CDR3 sequence is 15 residues long. The junction had 6 bases not matched to a gene; V was cut back by 6 bases and J by 5 bases. The CDR3 DNA reads as TGTGCCAGCAGGCGGACTAGCGGGGTGGGAGATACGCAGTATTTT. Translating gives CASRRTSGVGDTQYF.

This clone came up once. The CDR3 loop is CASSEGTASGSSYNEQFF. The CDR3 DNA reads as TGTGCCAGCAGTGAAGGCACAGCCTCCGGGAGCTCCTACAATGAGCAGTTCTTC. V gene TRBV25-1 combines with J gene TRBJ2-1, with a possible D match to TRBD2 (6 bases). V lost 2 bases and J 0 bases, leaving 17 bases between the germline ends. The germline CDR1 and CDR2 sequences are MGHDK and SYGVNS. The CDR3 extends over 18 amino acids.

The gene calls are TRBV10-2 and TRBJ2-3, with 11 bases that match TRBD2. V trimming: 6 bases; J trimming: 1 base; junction bases outside the gene matches: 15. From germline, CDR1 is WSHSY and CDR2 SAAADI. This CDR3 spans 19 amino acids. This chain's CDR3 is CASSLQPGLAEARTDTQYF. CDR3 nucleotides: TGCGCCAGCAGCCTACAACCGGGACTAGCGGAAGCCCGCACAGATACGCAGTATTTT.

This clone was observed once. The V and J genes are TRBV28 and TRBJ2-2, with 8 bases aligning to TRBD1. The germline V gene has CDR1 MDHEN and CDR2 SYDVKM. V dropped 6 bases and J dropped 3; count of bases not matched to a gene: 3. The CDR3 has 14 residues. CDR3 DNA: TGTGCCAGCAGAACGGGACAGGACACCGGGGAGCTGTTTTTT. Translating gives CASRTGQDTGELFF.

The chain recombines TRBV27 with TRBJ2-5; 14 bases fit TRBD2. CDR3 size: 17 residues. Germline CDR1 MNHEY, CDR2 SMNVEV (reference sequence). With V trimmed by 5 bases and J by 4 bases, 9 bases remained unmatched. DNA for the CDR3: TGTGCCAGCAGTAGATCCGGGACTAGCGGGAGAACAGAGACCCAGTACTTC. This sequence encodes CASSRSGTSGRTETQYF.

A single count supports this clone. V usage is TRBV5-1 and J usage is TRBJ2-6; D gene unclear. CDR1 is SGHRS, CDR2 YFSETQ, per germline. The CDR3 covers 16 residues. Trimming pared 4 bases from V and 0 bases from J, leaving 11 bases between. CDR3 bases: TGCGCCAGCAGCCCGGTCCCAACCTCTGGGGCCAACGTCCTGACTTTC. Its translation: CASSPVPTSGANVLTF.

The chain uses TRBV28 and TRBJ1-1; D may be TRBD1 (5 bases). Trimming took off 4 bases at V and 4 bases at J, with 13 bases between the two ends. The CDR3 sequence is 14 residues long. Germline loops: CDR1 MDHEN, CDR2 SYDVKM. This chain's CDR3 is CASSSAGGGTEAFF. CDR3 nucleotide sequence: TGTGCCAGCAGTTCCGCCGGGGGGGGCACTGAAGCTTTCTTT.

The chain links TRBV7-9 to TRBJ2-1, with 14 bases lining up with TRBD2. CDR1 and CDR2 from the germline V gene are SEHNR and FQNEAQ (reference sequence). Trimming took 4 bases from V and 0 from J; bases not matched to a gene: 8. The CDR3 has 19 amino acids. For the CDR3, the DNA is TGTGCCAGCAGCTCTGGACTAGCGGGAGGCCCTCACTCCTACAATGAGCAGTTCTTC. It translates to CASSSGLAGGPHSYNEQFF. Looking up the rest from reference TRBV7-9 and TRBJ2-1 gives the full variable domain: DTGVSQNPRHKITKRGQNVTFRCDPISEHNRLYWYRQTLGQGPEFLTYFQNEAQLEKSRLLSDRFSAERPKGSFSTLEIQRTEQGDSAMYLCASSSGLAGGPHSYNEQFFGPGTRLTVL.

The V gene is TRBV4-1, the J gene TRBJ2-1; 10 nucleotides align to TRBD2. Trimming removed 0 bases from V and 0 bases from J; junction bases left unmatched: 5. This CDR3 comprises 18 residues. Germline V lookup: CDR1 MGHRA, CDR2 YSYEKL. As DNA, the CDR3 is TGCGCCAGCAGCCAAGATTGGGTAGCGGGAGGCTCCTACAATGAGCAGTTCTTC. It encodes CASSQDWVAGGSYNEQFF.